This T cell receptor (beta chain) was obtained from a study of radiotherapy plus CTLA-4 blockade in lung cancer (dated by TCRdb to 2016 to 2019). About the investigation overall: Among enrolled patients, 15% to 20% had an objective response and approximately 30% reached disease control. The investigation overall reported the following: After treatment with radiotherapy and ipilimumab, TCR clones that came from tumors expanded in the peripheral blood. The strongest predictors of response, as reported, were early dynamic changes in blood T cell clones along with a rise in serum interferon-beta after radiation.

From V the trimming removes 5 bases and from J it removes 3 bases, while the gene matches leave 7 bases of the junction unaccounted for. The germline V gene supplies CDR1 MNHNS and CDR2 SASEGT. The CDR3 runs 15 residues from the cysteine to the phenylalanine. Just the 45-base CDR3 DNA is kept, in frame starting at base 1. The library was built by means of the immunoSEQ multiplex PCR assay. TCRdb limited this immuneACCESS table to in-frame rearrangements with V and J called. A share of clones is missing; checked studies link under half to unresolved V genes, and the rest is unexplained. This sample lists 50,000 or so clones; 65% to 85% were detected once. Clones ranked in the top ten supply 11% of the sample. In this study, focal radiation therapy paired with CTLA-4 blockade (ipilimumab) was tested in patients who had chemo-refractory metastatic non-small-cell lung cancer. A word on this clone: Its recognized antigen is unknown. No much larger clonotype is one base removed from it; base qualities were not supplied.

Here the sequenced sample was peripheral blood, taken from a patient treated with radiotherapy plus ipilimumab. The chain couples TRBV6-1 to TRBJ1-5, with TRBD1 identical over 7 junction bases. The sequence was obtained from a human donor with non-small cell lung cancer who had stable disease on radiotherapy plus ipilimumab. The CDR3 protein sequence reads: CASSFRDSFNQPQHF. The DNA sequence follows: TGTGCCAGCAGTTTCCGGGACAGTTTCAATCAGCCCCAGCATTTT.